Listed below are T cell receptor beta chains from one sample, sequenced in a study of control samples from healthy donors and cancer patients. Measured with immunoSEQ multiplex PCR; TCRdb has only the in-frame clones, and not every one. This sample has 15,000 to 19,000 clones, with about 89% found just once. The sample taken for sequencing was PBMCs. These receptors were obtained from a woman aged 65 to 85 with colorectal cancer. Each CDR3 is given with its conserved first and last residue. A D gene is named only where the DNA matches it firmly. The size entry is marked missing in some rows and otherwise reads once, few, many or a size class.

D	V	size	J	DNA	CDR3
-	TRBV4-3	-	TRBJ1-6	TGCGCCAGCAGCCAAGAGAGGGGACTGTTGAATTCACCCCTCCACTTT	CASSQERGLLNSPLHF
TRBD1	TRBV5-1	-	TRBJ1-4	TGCGCCAGCAGCCCGGGACAGTCAACTAATGAAAAACTGTTTTTT	CASSPGQSTNEKLFF
-	TRBV5-1	-	TRBJ2-5	TGCGCCAGCAGCCCCGGGCCCTTCGGGGAGACCCAGTACTTC	CASSPGPFGETQYF
-	TRBV5-1	-	TRBJ2-5	TGCGCCAGCAGCCTGTTGGCCCAAGAGACCCAGTACTTC	CASSLLAQETQYF
TRBD2	TRBV3-1/TRBV3-2	-	TRBJ2-5	TGTGCCAGCAGCCAAACTAGCGGTTTTGAGACCCAGTACTTC	CASSQTSGFETQYF
TRBD1	TRBV7-9	-	TRBJ2-3	TGTGCCAGCAGCTTAGGTAGGACAGGGAATAATAAGGATACGCAGTATTTT	CASSLGRTGNNKDTQYF
TRBD1	TRBV10-3	-	TRBJ1-2	TGTGCCATCAGTTCGGGACAGGGTTTCGGTGGCTACACCTTC	CAISSGQGFGGYTF
TRBD2	TRBV5-4	-	TRBJ2-3	TGTGCCAGCAGCTTGCCAGCGGGAGGAGGAACAGATACGCAGTATTTT	CASSLPAGGGTDTQYF
-	TRBV6-6	-	TRBJ2-7	TGTGCCAGCAGTTACGGCCACTCCTACGAGCAGTACTTC	CASSYGHSYEQYF
-	TRBV12-5	-	TRBJ2-1	TGTGCTAGTGGTTCGGACGGCTACAATGAGCAGTTCTTC	CASGSDGYNEQFF
-	TRBV4-3	-	TRBJ1-2	TGCGCCAGCAGCCAAGATTCGGGATTGGGGTACGGCTACACCTTC	CASSQDSGLGYGYTF
TRBD2	TRBV5-8	-	TRBJ2-1	TGTGCCAGCAGCTTATTATTAGTCGGGGGGGACAATGAGCAGTTCTTC	CASSLLLVGGDNEQFF
-	TRBV11-2	-	TRBJ2-6	TGTGCCAGCAGCCCCCGCGGGGCCGCTGGGGCCAACGTCCTGACTTTC	CASSPRGAAGANVLTF
TRBD2	TRBV2	-	TRBJ2-3	TGTGCCAGCAATGGAGGCCAGGGAGGGAGCACAGATACGCAGTATTTT	CASNGGQGGSTDTQYF
-	TRBV5-1	-	TRBJ1-2	TGCGCCAGCATGCCGACAGGTGAAAGACGTGGCTACACCTTC	CASMPTGERRGYTF
TRBD2	TRBV14	-	TRBJ2-3	TGTGCCAGCAGCCAAATCTGGGGGGGACCCACAGATACGCAGTATTTT	CASSQIWGGPTDTQYF
-	TRBV27	once	TRBJ2-6	TGTGCCAGCAGCAAAGACATTCGGGGTAACGTCCTGACTTTC	CASSKDIRGNVLTF
-	TRBV6-2/TRBV6-3	-	TRBJ1-2	TGTGCCAGCAGTCTACTCTATGGCTACACCTTC	CASSLLYGYTF
TRBD1	TRBV12-5	once	TRBJ1-5	TGTGCTAGTGGTTTCCGGACAGGGGTTCTAGGAAGCAATCAGCCCCAGCATTTT	CASGFRTGVLGSNQPQHF
-	TRBV7-9	-	TRBJ2-7	TGTGCCAGCATCGGAGGGGGCTCCTACGAGCAGTACTTC	CASIGGGSYEQYF
-	TRBV30	-	TRBJ1-4	TGTGCCTGGAGTGTCGCGACCGGTCGCTCTGAAAAACTGTTTTTT	CAWSVATGRSEKLFF